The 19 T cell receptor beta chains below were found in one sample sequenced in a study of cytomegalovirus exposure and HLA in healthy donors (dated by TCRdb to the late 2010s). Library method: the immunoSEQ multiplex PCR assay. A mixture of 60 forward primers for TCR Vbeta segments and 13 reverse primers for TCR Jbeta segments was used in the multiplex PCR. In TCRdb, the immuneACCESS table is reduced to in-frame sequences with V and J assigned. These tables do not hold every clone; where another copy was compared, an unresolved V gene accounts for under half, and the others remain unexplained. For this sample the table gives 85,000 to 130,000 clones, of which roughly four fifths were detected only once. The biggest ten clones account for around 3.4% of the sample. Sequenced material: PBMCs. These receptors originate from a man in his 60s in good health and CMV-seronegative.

The CDR3 nucleotides are TGTGCCACCAGCAAGTCGACAGGGGGCGCCTACAATGAGCAGTTCTTC. Protein sequence: CATSKSTGGAYNEQFF. This rearrangement joins TRBV15 to TRBJ2-1; 10 bases match TRBD1. V was pared by 4 bases and J by 2 bases, with 5 bases of the junction left unmatched. Germline CDR1 and CDR2: LNHNV and YYDKDF (reference sequence). The CDR3 is made up of 16 amino acids.

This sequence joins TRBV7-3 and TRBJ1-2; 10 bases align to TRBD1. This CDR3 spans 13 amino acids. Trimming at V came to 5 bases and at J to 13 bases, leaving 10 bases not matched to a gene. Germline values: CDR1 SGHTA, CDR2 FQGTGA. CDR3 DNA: TGTGCCAGCAGCCCCGGGACAGGGGAAGTTGGCACCTTC. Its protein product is CASSPGTGEVGTF.

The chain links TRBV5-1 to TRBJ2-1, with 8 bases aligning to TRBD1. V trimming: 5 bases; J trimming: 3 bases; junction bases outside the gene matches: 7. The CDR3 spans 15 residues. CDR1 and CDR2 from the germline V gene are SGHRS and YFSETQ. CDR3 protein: CASSPGTGVYNEQFF. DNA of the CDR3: TGCGCCAGCAGTCCGGGGACAGGAGTCTACAATGAGCAGTTCTTC.

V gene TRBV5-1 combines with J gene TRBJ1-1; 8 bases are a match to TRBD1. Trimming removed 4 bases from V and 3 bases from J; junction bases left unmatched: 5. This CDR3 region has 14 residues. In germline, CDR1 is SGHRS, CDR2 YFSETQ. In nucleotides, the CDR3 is TGCGCCAGCAGCCGGACAGGGTCGGACACTGAAGCTTTCTTT. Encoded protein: CASSRTGSDTEAFF.

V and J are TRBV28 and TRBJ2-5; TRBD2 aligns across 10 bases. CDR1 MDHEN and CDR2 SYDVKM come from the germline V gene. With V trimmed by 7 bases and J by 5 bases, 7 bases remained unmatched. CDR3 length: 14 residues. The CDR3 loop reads CASKPGTSVETQYF. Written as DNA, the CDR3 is TGTGCCAGCAAACCCGGGACTAGCGTGGAGACCCAGTACTTC.

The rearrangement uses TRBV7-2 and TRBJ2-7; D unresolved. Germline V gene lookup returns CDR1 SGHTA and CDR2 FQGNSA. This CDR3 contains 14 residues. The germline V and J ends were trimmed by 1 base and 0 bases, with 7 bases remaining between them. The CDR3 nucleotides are TGTGCCAGCAGCTTAGGAACTGGCTCCTACGAGCAGTACTTC. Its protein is CASSLGTGSYEQYF.

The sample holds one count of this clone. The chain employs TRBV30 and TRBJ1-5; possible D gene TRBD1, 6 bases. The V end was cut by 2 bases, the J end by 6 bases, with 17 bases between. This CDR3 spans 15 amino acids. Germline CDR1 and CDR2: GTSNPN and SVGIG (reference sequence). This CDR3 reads CAWSSDSAGSQPQHF. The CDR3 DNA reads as TGTGCCTGGAGTTCGGACAGCGCGGGCAGTCAGCCCCAGCATTTT.

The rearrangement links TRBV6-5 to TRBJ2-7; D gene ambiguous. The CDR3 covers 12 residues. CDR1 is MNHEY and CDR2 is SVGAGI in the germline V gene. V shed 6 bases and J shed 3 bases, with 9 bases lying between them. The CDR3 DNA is TGTGCCAGCAGAGGCGGCAGCTACGAGCAGTACTTC. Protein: CASRGGSYEQYF.

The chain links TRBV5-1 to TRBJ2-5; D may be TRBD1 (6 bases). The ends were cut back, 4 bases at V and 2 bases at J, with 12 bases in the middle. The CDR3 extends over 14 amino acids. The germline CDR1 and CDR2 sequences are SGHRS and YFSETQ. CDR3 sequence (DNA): TGCGCCAGCAGCGAGGGGACAAATCAAGAGACCCAGTACTTC. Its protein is CASSEGTNQETQYF. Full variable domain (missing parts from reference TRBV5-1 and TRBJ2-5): KAGVTQTPRYLIKTRGQQVTLSCSPISGHRSVSWYQQTPGQGLQFLFEYFSETQRNKGNFPGRFSGRQFSNSRSEMNVSTLELGDSALYLCASSEGTNQETQYFGPGTRLLVL.

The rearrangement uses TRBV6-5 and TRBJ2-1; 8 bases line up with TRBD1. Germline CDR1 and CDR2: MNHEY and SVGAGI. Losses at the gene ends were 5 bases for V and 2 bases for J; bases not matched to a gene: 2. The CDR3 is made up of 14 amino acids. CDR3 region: CASSQQGAYNEQFF. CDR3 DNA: TGTGCCAGCAGTCAACAGGGGGCCTACAATGAGCAGTTCTTC.

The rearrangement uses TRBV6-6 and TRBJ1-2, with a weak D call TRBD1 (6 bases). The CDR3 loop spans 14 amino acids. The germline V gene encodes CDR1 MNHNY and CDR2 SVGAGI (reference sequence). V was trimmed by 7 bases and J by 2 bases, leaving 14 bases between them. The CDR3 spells CASTSGAQNYGYTF. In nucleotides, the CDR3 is TGTGCCAGCACTTCAGGGGCCCAAAACTATGGCTACACCTTC.

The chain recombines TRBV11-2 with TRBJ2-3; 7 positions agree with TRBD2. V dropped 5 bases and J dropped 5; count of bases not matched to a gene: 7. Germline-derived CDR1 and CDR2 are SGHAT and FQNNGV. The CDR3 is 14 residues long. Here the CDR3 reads CASSVTSLGDTQYF. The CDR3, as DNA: TGTGCCAGCAGCGTGACTAGCCTGGGAGATACGCAGTATTTT.

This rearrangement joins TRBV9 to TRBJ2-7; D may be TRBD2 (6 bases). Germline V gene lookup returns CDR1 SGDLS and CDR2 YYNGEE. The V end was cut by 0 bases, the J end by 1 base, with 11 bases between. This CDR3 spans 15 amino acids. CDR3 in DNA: TGTGCCAGCAGCGTAGGGGGACTCTCTTCCTACGAGCAGTACTTC. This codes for CASSVGGLSSYEQYF.

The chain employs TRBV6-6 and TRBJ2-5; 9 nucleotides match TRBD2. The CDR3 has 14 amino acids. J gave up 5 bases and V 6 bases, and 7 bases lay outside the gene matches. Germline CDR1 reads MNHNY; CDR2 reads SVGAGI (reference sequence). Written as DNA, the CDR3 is TGTGCCAGCAGGCAACTAGCGGGTGGTGAGACCCAGTACTTC. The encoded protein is CASRQLAGGETQYF.

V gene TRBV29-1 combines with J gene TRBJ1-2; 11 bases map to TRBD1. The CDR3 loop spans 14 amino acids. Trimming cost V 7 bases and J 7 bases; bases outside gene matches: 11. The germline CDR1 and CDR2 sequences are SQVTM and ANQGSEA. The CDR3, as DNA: TGCAGCGCCCTCGGACAGGGGGCTTGGAGTGGCTACACCTTC. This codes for CSALGQGAWSGYTF. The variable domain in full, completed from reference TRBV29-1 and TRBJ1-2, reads SAVISQKPSRDICQRGTSLTIQCQVDSQVTMMFWYRQQPGQSLTLIATANQGSEATYESGFVIDKFPISRPNLTFSTLTVSNMSPEDSSIYLCSALGQGAWSGYTFGSGTRLTVV.

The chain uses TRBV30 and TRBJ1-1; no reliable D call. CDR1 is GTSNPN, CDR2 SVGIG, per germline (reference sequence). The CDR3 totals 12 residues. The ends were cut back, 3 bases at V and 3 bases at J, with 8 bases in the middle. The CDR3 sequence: CAWSSTHTEAFF. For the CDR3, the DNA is TGTGCCTGGAGCTCAACACACACTGAAGCTTTCTTT.

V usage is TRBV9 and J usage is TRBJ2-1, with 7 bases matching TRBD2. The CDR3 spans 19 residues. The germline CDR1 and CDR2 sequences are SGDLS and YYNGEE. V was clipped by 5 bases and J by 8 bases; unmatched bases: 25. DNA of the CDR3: TGTGCCAGCAGTCCGCAGCCATTCCTAGCGGCCAGGGAAAGGGATGAGCAGTTCTTC. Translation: CASSPQPFLAARERDEQFF.

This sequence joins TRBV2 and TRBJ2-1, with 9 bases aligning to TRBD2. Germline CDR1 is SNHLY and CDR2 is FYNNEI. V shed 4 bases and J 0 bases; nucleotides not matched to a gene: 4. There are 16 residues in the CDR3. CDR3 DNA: TGTGCCAGCAGTGCCCTAGCGGGAAGCTCCTACAATGAGCAGTTCTTC. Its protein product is CASSALAGSSYNEQFF.

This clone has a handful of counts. The chain's CDR3 is CASTTAGQREAFF. CDR3 coding DNA: TGTGCCAGCACTACCGCGGGACAGAGAGAAGCTTTCTTT. This chain connects TRBV6-5 to TRBJ1-1; 7 nucleotides match TRBD1. Germline CDR1 reads MNHEY; CDR2 reads SVGAGI. The J segment lost 8 bases and the V segment lost 7 bases, leaving 10 bases of the junction unmatched. The CDR3 runs to 13 residues.